What follows are 23 T cell receptor beta chains derived from one specimen sequenced in a study of blood T cell repertoires in COVID-19. Clones were sequenced by immunoSEQ multiplex PCR, and TCRdb holds only the in-frame ones, with some missing. The top ten clones hold about 1.2% of a sample with about 300,000 clones, around 90% of them seen once. What was sequenced was peripheral blood. Every receptor here comes from a man between 65 and 85 years old with acute or convalescent COVID-19.

The CDR3, as DNA: TGTGCCAGCAGCTTATCAGGGGCAGAGAATTCACCCCTCCACTTT. It is translated as CASSLSGAENSPLHF. The rearrangement joins TRBV7-2 to TRBJ1-6, with D possibly matching TRBD1 (6 bases). The V and J ends lost 2 bases and 7 bases respectively, with 12 bases between them. Germline V gene sequence: CDR1 SGHTA, CDR2 FQGNSA. The CDR3 contains 15 residues.

The genes are TRBV28 and TRBJ1-1; the match to TRBD1 covers 8 bases. CDR3 length equals 14 residues. CDR1 MDHEN and CDR2 SYDVKM come from the germline V gene. V was clipped by 2 bases and J by 1 base; unmatched bases: 0. The CDR3 is CASSLGTGNTEAFF. The CDR3 bases are TGTGCCAGCAGTTTAGGGACAGGGAACACTGAAGCTTTCTTT.

The V and J genes are TRBV20-1 and TRBJ2-5, with D possibly TRBD2 on 7 matching bases. The CDR3 spans 17 residues. Germline V gene sequence: CDR1 DFQATT, CDR2 SNEGSKA (reference sequence). Between the trimmed V and J ends, which lost 3 bases and 4 bases, there was a span of 24 bases. The CDR3 DNA reads as TGCAGTGCTAGTGGGAGTCTTGGGGGGGACAATGGAGAGACCCAGTACTTC. As protein: CSASGSLGGDNGETQYF.

The chain recombines TRBV3-1 (or the pseudogene TRBV3-2) with TRBJ1-2, with 8 bases fitting TRBD1. Germline V gene lookup returns CDR1 LGHDT and CDR2 YNNKEL (reference sequence). This CDR3 spans 13 amino acids. The trim removed 5 bases at V and 2 bases at J, leaving 1 base unmatched. The chain's CDR3 is CASSWTGNYGYTF. In nucleotides, the CDR3 is TGTGCCAGCAGCTGGACAGGGAACTATGGCTACACCTTC.

The chain links TRBV9 to TRBJ1-2, with 9 nucleotides matching TRBD1. The CDR3 loop spans 13 amino acids. Germline CDR1 and CDR2: SGDLS and YYNGEE. V lost 3 bases and J lost 7; bases outside the gene matches: 4. This CDR3 is CASSAGTGLGYTF. The DNA of the CDR3 is TGTGCCAGCAGCGCCGGGACAGGGCTTGGCTACACCTTC.

The chain carries TRBV6-5 and TRBJ2-3; weak D call: TRBD1 (5 bases). Germline V gene sequence: CDR1 MNHEY, CDR2 SVGAGI. V lost 0 bases and J lost 2, with 12 bases in between. This CDR3 is built from 16 residues. The CDR3 DNA sequence: TGTGCCAGCAGTTACTCATTCAGGGCCTTCACAGATACGCAGTATTTT. Protein product: CASSYSFRAFTDTQYF.

Concerning this clone: The same CDR3 arises from other DNA sequences in this sample as well. The DNA of the CDR3 is TGTGCCAGCAGTTTAGGCAGAAACTATGGCTACACCTTC. This translates into CASSLGRNYGYTF. The gene calls are TRBV12-3 or TRBV12-4 and TRBJ1-2, with D unclear. V was shortened by 1 base and J by 2 bases, with 5 bases between the two germline ends. There are 13 residues in the CDR3.

This chain links TRBV6-2 or TRBV6-3 with TRBJ2-6; 7 bases align to TRBD1. Germline-derived CDR1 and CDR2 are MNHEY and SVGEGT. The junction had 7 bases not matched to a gene; V was cut back by 6 bases and J by 2 bases. The CDR3 is 16 residues long. As DNA, the CDR3 is TGTGCCAGCAGCCCGACAGGGCGGCCTGGGGCCAACGTCCTGACTTTC. Translated: CASSPTGRPGANVLTF.

The chain joins TRBV6-1 to TRBJ2-7; D not resolved. Trimming took 3 bases from V and 3 from J, leaving 6 bases between them. Germline CDR1 reads MNHNS; CDR2 reads SASEGT. This CDR3 region has 12 residues. CDR3 in DNA: TGTGCCAGCAGTGAGAGTATCTACGAGCAGTACTTC. Protein: CASSESIYEQYF.

The chain couples TRBV3-1 (or the pseudogene TRBV3-2) to TRBJ2-5, with a weak D call TRBD1 (5 bases). V was shortened by 3 bases and J by 5 bases, with 19 bases between the two germline ends. The CDR3 is 16 amino acids. Looked up from germline, CDR1 is LGHDT and CDR2 is YNNKEL (reference sequence). The CDR3 DNA reads TGTGCCAGCAGCCACTCATCGTCCAGGGCGAGGGAGACCCAGTACTTC. It translates to CASSHSSSRARETQYF.

This clone has just a few counts. The genes are TRBV9 and TRBJ2-7; 7 positions agree with TRBD1. The ends lost 4 bases at V and 7 bases at J; junction bases unmatched: 8. Germline V lookup: CDR1 SGDLS, CDR2 YYNGEE. The CDR3 spans 13 residues. The CDR3: CASSIRQGSEQYF. As DNA, the CDR3 is TGTGCCAGCAGCATTCGACAGGGATCGGAGCAGTACTTC.

The genes are TRBV4-3 and TRBJ2-1, with D perhaps TRBD2 (5 bases). Deletions cut 0 bases from V and 13 bases from J, with 13 bases between. Germline-derived CDR1 and CDR2 are LGHNA and YSLEER. The CDR3 is 13 residues long. The CDR3 loop is CASSQEGGRFQFF. The CDR3 bases are TGCGCCAGCAGCCAAGAGGGCGGGCGTTTCCAGTTCTTC.

The genes are TRBV11-3 and TRBJ2-3; D may be TRBD2 (7 bases). V lost 0 bases and J lost 4, with 14 bases in between. Looked up from germline, CDR1 is SGHNT and CDR2 is YENEEA. The CDR3 sequence is 16 residues long. The CDR3, as DNA: TGTGCCAGCAGCTTAGATGCGGGGGCGGGCCCAGATACGCAGTATTTT. This codes for CASSLDAGAGPDTQYF.

The chain links TRBV29-1 to TRBJ1-4; D remains ambiguous. The CDR3 runs 15 residues. V was shortened by 7 bases and J by 5 bases, with 20 bases between the two germline ends. The germline CDR1 and CDR2 sequences are SQVTM and ANQGSEA. This CDR3 is CSAIDTGARNEKLFF. The DNA for the CDR3 is TGCAGCGCCATTGACACGGGAGCGAGGAATGAAAAACTGTTTTTT. The complete variable domain, with remaining parts taken from reference TRBV29-1 and TRBJ1-4, reads SAVISQKPSRDICQRGTSLTIQCQVDSQVTMMFWYRQQPGQSLTLIATANQGSEATYESGFVIDKFPISRPNLTFSTLTVSNMSPEDSSIYLCSAIDTGARNEKLFFGSGTQLSVL.

The V call is TRBV5-1, the J call TRBJ1-5; TRBD1 matches at 7 bases. CDR1 and CDR2 from the germline V gene are SGHRS and YFSETQ. CDR3 size: 14 residues. Trimming removed 4 bases from V and 4 bases from J; junction bases left unmatched: 5. This CDR3 is CASSPGTANQPQHF. CDR3 bases: TGCGCCAGCAGCCCCGGGACAGCAAATCAGCCCCAGCATTTT.

This clone was seen a single time. This chain connects TRBV6-5 to TRBJ1-1; TRBD1 matches 9 bases. Germline V gene data show CDR1 as MNHEY and CDR2 as SVGAGI. V lost 2 bases, J lost 10 bases, and 11 bases stayed unmatched. This CDR3 is built from 15 residues. The CDR3, as DNA: TGTGCCAGCAGTTACCCGGGACAGGGAGGTAGAGTAGCTTTCTTT. It translates to CASSYPGQGGRVAFF.

The rearrangement uses TRBV28 and TRBJ2-7; D unresolved. The length of the CDR3 is 12 residues. CDR1 MDHEN and CDR2 SYDVKM come from the germline V gene. Trimming pared 8 bases from V and 4 bases from J, leaving 12 bases between. This CDR3 is CASSPPRYEQYF. As DNA, the CDR3 is TGTGCCAGCTCCCCACCGAGGTACGAGCAGTACTTC. The variable domain in full, with the rest retrieved from reference TRBV28 and TRBJ2-7, is DVKVTQSSRYLVKRTGEKVFLECVQDMDHENMFWYRQDPGLGLRLIYFSYDVKMKEKGDIPEGYSVSREKKERFSLILESASTNQTSMYLCASSPPRYEQYFGPGTRLTVT.

The sample holds one count of this clone. This chain connects TRBV6-5 to TRBJ2-7, with a possible D match to TRBD2 (5 bases). The CDR3 consists of 14 residues. The V end lost 5 bases, the J end lost 5 bases, and 16 bases lay between the germline ends. Per germline, CDR1 MNHEY and CDR2 SVGAGI. This chain's CDR3 is CASSPGNSLDEQYF. The CDR3 DNA reads TGTGCCAGCAGTCCCGGGAATAGCTTAGACGAGCAGTACTTC.

The gene calls are TRBV6-2 or TRBV6-3 and TRBJ2-1; D not resolved. CDR1 and CDR2 (germline): MNHEY, SVGEGT. The CDR3 has 16 amino acids. The ends were cut back, 0 bases at V and 1 base at J, with 10 bases in the middle. CDR3 sequence: CASSYSRRRSYNEQFF. The CDR3 DNA sequence: TGTGCCAGCAGTTACTCGCGCCGGAGATCCTACAATGAGCAGTTCTTC.

The chain uses TRBV19 and TRBJ1-1, with TRBD1 matching over 7 bases. This CDR3 contains 15 residues. V was clipped by 4 bases and J by 2 bases; unmatched bases: 7. Germline loops: CDR1 LNHDA, CDR2 SQIVND (reference sequence). The CDR3 here is CASSSLDRTNTEAFF. In DNA, the CDR3 is TGTGCCAGTAGTAGCCTGGACAGGACAAACACTGAAGCTTTCTTT.

The gene calls are TRBV3-1 (or the pseudogene TRBV3-2) and TRBJ2-7; 11 nucleotides agree with TRBD1. From germline, CDR1 is LGHDT and CDR2 YNNKEL (reference sequence). V dropped 4 bases and J dropped 2; count of bases not matched to a gene: 10. The length of the CDR3 is 17 residues. The CDR3: CASSRVGTGGATYEQYF. Here the CDR3 DNA reads TGTGCCAGCAGCCGAGTCGGGACAGGGGGAGCGACCTACGAGCAGTACTTC.

The chain couples TRBV18 to TRBJ1-6, with TRBD1 identical over 10 bases. With 4 bases clipped from V and 7 bases from J, the junction kept 7 bases outside the gene matches. CDR3 length equals 16 residues. Germline loops: CDR1 KGHSH, CDR2 LQKENI. The CDR3 spells CASSRDRGRGNSPLHF. In DNA, the CDR3 is TGTGCCAGCTCACGCGACAGGGGGCGCGGGAATTCACCCCTCCACTTT.

This clone is labeled as medium-sized. The chain uses TRBV6-2 or TRBV6-3 and TRBJ1-5, with a weak D call TRBD1 (5 bases). From germline, CDR1 is MNHEY and CDR2 SVGEGT. V was pared by 4 bases and J by 7 bases, with 11 bases between. The CDR3 has 13 residues. The CDR3 loop reads CASSSGVGQPQHF. The DNA of the CDR3 is TGTGCCAGCAGTTCGGGGGTCGGACAGCCCCAGCATTTT.